Each of the 18 T cell receptor beta chains below was sequenced from the same sample in a study of blood T cells in healthy people across ages. A second PCR of 7 to 11 cycles used a sample-barcoded 5' primer and a J-beta primer mix. TCRdb independently ran MiXCR on the 5' RACE reads; one entry per CDR3 protein. This table holds roughly 830,000 distinct CDR3 sequences, about 59% found once. The sample consisted of blood. Source of these receptors: a man in his thirties or forties in good health.

The gene calls are TRBV29-1 and TRBJ2-2; unclear D gene. Looked up from germline, CDR1 is SQVTM and CDR2 is ANQGSEA. The CDR3 runs to 12 residues. V was clipped by 4 bases and J by 5 bases, with 8 bases between them. CDR3 sequence (DNA): TGCAGCGTTGTGGTAGGGACCGGGGAGCTGTTTTTT. Translation gives CSVVVGTGELFF.

This clonotype was found a few times. The CDR3 spells CASVAGGDTQYF. DNA for the CDR3: TGTGCCAGCGTGGCAGGGGGTGATACGCAGTATTTT. The rearrangement uses TRBV7-2 and TRBJ2-3; 7 bases are shared with TRBD1. V trimming: 8 bases; J trimming: 6 bases; junction bases outside the gene matches: 5. Looked up from germline, CDR1 is SGHTA and CDR2 is FQGNSA. This CDR3 comprises 12 residues. The full variable domain, its missing parts supplied by reference TRBV7-2 and TRBJ2-3, is GAGVSQSPSNKVTEKGKDVELRCDPISGHTALYWYRQSLGQGLEFLIYFQGNSAPDKSGLPSDRFSAERTGGSVSTLTIQRTQQEDSAVYLCASVAGGDTQYFGPGTRLTVL.

This clonotype has just a few counts. The genes are TRBV5-1 and TRBJ2-7, with 7 nucleotides matching TRBD2. The CDR3 has 16 amino acids. The trim removed 4 bases at V and 2 bases at J, leaving 12 bases unmatched. CDR1 is SGHRS, CDR2 YFSETQ, per germline. The CDR3 coding sequence is TGCGCCAGCAGCCCGAAGGGGAGGGAGTTGGCCTACGAGCAGTACTTC. This sequence encodes CASSPKGRELAYEQYF. The complete variable domain, with remaining parts taken from reference TRBV5-1 and TRBJ2-7, reads KAGVTQTPRYLIKTRGQQVTLSCSPISGHRSVSWYQQTPGQGLQFLFEYFSETQRNKGNFPGRFSGRQFSNSRSEMNVSTLELGDSALYLCASSPKGRELAYEQYFGPGTRLTVT.

This chain connects TRBV4-3 to TRBJ2-1; 7 nucleotides match TRBD1. The J call may be wrong; the DNA end is better matched by TRBJ2-7. CDR1 is LGHNA and CDR2 is YSLEER in the germline V gene. The CDR3 has 16 amino acids. The DNA of the CDR3 is TGCGCCAGCAGCCAAGAGGGACAGAGCTCCTACAATGAGCAGTACTTC. Encoded protein: CASSQEGQSSYNEQYF.

This clonotype came up a few times. The chain employs TRBV20-1 and TRBJ2-7; D not certain. Trimming removed 3 bases at V and 7 bases at J, with 10 bases between. CDR3 length equals 11 residues. Germline-derived CDR1 and CDR2 are DFQATT and SNEGSKA (reference sequence). The CDR3 sequence: CSARSAWEQYF. CDR3 nucleotide sequence: TGCAGTGCTAGGTCGGCCTGGGAGCAGTACTTC.

The J gene is TRBJ2-1, the V gene TRBV25-1; D call uncertain. This CDR3 comprises 15 residues. Germline V lookup: CDR1 MGHDK, CDR2 SYGVNS. V was trimmed by 2 bases and J by 4 bases, leaving 12 bases between them. The CDR3, as DNA: TGTGCCAGCAGTGAACCCTCATCCATATACAATGAGCAGTTCTTC. It is translated as CASSEPSSIYNEQFF.

V gene TRBV9 combines with J gene TRBJ2-7; the match to TRBD1 covers 11 bases. The CDR3 totals 15 residues. J gave up 2 bases and V 6 bases, and 7 bases lay outside the gene matches. Germline V gene data show CDR1 as SGDLS and CDR2 as YYNGEE. CDR3 bases: TGTGCCAGCAACCGAGGGACAGGGGGTACCTACGAGCAGTACTTC. This gives the protein CASNRGTGGTYEQYF.

This clonotype was observed a handful of times. V gene TRBV7-9 combines with J gene TRBJ2-1; 7 bases align to TRBD1. The germline gives CDR1 SEHNR, CDR2 FQNEAQ (reference sequence). V lost 5 bases, J lost 9 bases, and 10 bases stayed unmatched. This CDR3 has 14 amino acids. The CDR3 protein is CASSQISRGREQFF. The CDR3 DNA is TGTGCCAGCAGCCAAATTTCTAGGGGGCGTGAGCAGTTCTTC.

CDR3 sequence (DNA): TGTGCCAGCAGCCCACACGGACAGAGCAATCAGCCCCAGCATTTT. It codes for CASSPHGQSNQPQHF. J is TRBJ1-5 and V is TRBV7-2; tentatively, D is TRBD1 (6 bases). CDR3 length equals 15 residues. CDR1 SGHTA and CDR2 FQGNSA come from the germline V gene. V was clipped by 5 bases and J by 1 base, with 12 bases between them.

V usage is TRBV7-3 and J usage is TRBJ1-2; a possible D gene is TRBD1 (5 bases). V was pared by 4 bases and J by 6 bases, with 12 bases between. There are 13 residues in the CDR3. Germline V CDR1 and CDR2: SGHTA, FQGTGA. The DNA for the CDR3 is TGTGCCAGCAGCTGGGGCGGCGGCGATGGCTACACCTTC. Its protein is CASSWGGGDGYTF.

The chain has TRBV6-6 and TRBJ2-1; D is perhaps TRBD1 or TRBD2 (5 bases each). The CDR3 has 13 amino acids. V was cut by 6 bases and J by 6 bases, with 12 bases left in between. Germline assignment: CDR1 MNHNY and CDR2 SVGAGI (reference sequence). The chain's CDR3 is CASRGTVSNEQFF. CDR3 DNA sequence: TGTGCCAGCAGGGGGACCGTTAGCAATGAGCAGTTCTTC.

The sample holds a few counts of this clonotype. The chain uses TRBV25-1 and TRBJ2-3; 9 bases map to TRBD2. The germline V gene encodes CDR1 MGHDK and CDR2 SYGVNS. V shed 1 base, J shed 1 base, and the junction held 3 bases outside the gene matches. This CDR3 spans 16 amino acids. The CDR3 DNA is TGTGCCAGCAGTGAATTTGTAGCGGGGGGCACAGATACGCAGTATTTT. This gives the protein CASSEFVAGGTDTQYF.

The chain carries TRBV7-3 and TRBJ2-5; perhaps TRBD1 as D (6 bases). Between the trimmed V and J ends, which lost 4 bases and 5 bases, there was a span of 11 bases. The CDR3 is made up of 13 amino acids. The germline V gene encodes CDR1 SGHTA and CDR2 FQGTGA. This CDR3 reads CASSSDRSETQYF. As DNA, the CDR3 is TGTGCCAGCAGCTCTGACAGGTCCGAGACCCAGTACTTC.

V gene TRBV10-3 combines with J gene TRBJ1-2; 9 bases are a match to TRBD1. The V gene end was trimmed by 0 bases and the J gene end by 8 bases; junction bases not matched to a gene: 4. The germline V gene encodes CDR1 ENHRY and CDR2 SYGVKD. CDR3 length: 14 amino acids. CDR3 protein: CAISESGQGNGYTF. The CDR3 bases are TGTGCCATCAGTGAGTCGGGACAGGGCAACGGCTACACCTTC.

The genes are TRBV21-1 and TRBJ2-1; TRBD1, the D gene given by the table, was not confirmed from the DNA. TRBV21-1 is a recognized pseudogene. The CDR3 runs to 18 residues. The CDR3 region has the DNA TGTGCCAGCAGCAAAAGACGGGGGGCGGACCTCTCCTACAATGAGCAGTTCTTC. It is translated as CASSKRRGADLSYNEQFF.

V and J are TRBV20-1 and TRBJ1-6, with D possibly being TRBD1 (6 bases). This CDR3 comprises 15 residues. The germline V and J ends were trimmed by 0 bases and 5 bases, with 11 bases remaining between them. Germline CDR1 and CDR2: DFQATT and SNEGSKA (reference sequence). CDR3 amino acids: CSARDPQGNNSPLHF. The CDR3 DNA is TGCAGTGCTAGAGATCCACAGGGAAATAATTCACCCCTCCACTTT.

The chain is built from TRBV29-1 and TRBJ2-7; D tentatively fits TRBD1 or TRBD2 (5 bases each). V was clipped by 2 bases and J by 5 bases, with 10 bases between them. This CDR3 spans 12 amino acids. Germline values: CDR1 SQVTM, CDR2 ANQGSEA. The CDR3, as DNA: TGCAGCGTTGAAAGGGACCAAGACGAGCAGTACTTC. Protein product: CSVERDQDEQYF.

The chain is built from TRBV27 and TRBJ2-1; D not resolved. Trimming removed 10 bases at V and 5 bases at J, with 12 bases between. CDR1 and CDR2 from the germline V gene are MNHEY and SMNVEV (reference sequence). The CDR3 is 12 residues long. CDR3 nucleotides: TGTGCCACCCGAGGTCCGGACAATGAGCAGTTCTTC. Protein product: CATRGPDNEQFF.